Shown below are 21 T cell receptor beta chains from a single sample sequenced in a study of blood T cell repertoires in COVID-19. Libraries were prepared by immunoSEQ multiplex PCR; TCRdb keeps only in-frame clonotypes and omits some of them. This table holds about 300,000 clones, roughly 85% found once. Sequenced sample: peripheral blood. Receptors were obtained from a human donor in a cohort sampled during active COVID-19.

This clone was picked up one time. V is TRBV7-8 and J is TRBJ2-1, with 8 nucleotides matching TRBD2. V was pared by 1 base and J by 1 base, with 3 bases of the junction left unmatched. The CDR3 runs 16 residues. CDR1 and CDR2 (germline): SGHVS, FQNEAQ. CDR3 coding DNA: TGTGCCAGCAGCTTAGGGCCTAGCGGGTCCTACAATGAGCAGTTCTTC. Its translation: CASSLGPSGSYNEQFF.

This chain links TRBV5-1 with TRBJ1-3, with a tentative D call TRBD1 (6 bases). CDR3 size: 14 residues. Per germline, CDR1 SGHRS and CDR2 YFSETQ. V shed 2 bases and J shed 4 bases, with 10 bases lying between them. The CDR3 is CASSLTGYGNTIYF. The CDR3, as DNA: TGCGCCAGCAGCTTAACAGGGTACGGAAACACCATATATTTT.

The chain couples TRBV27 to TRBJ2-7; perhaps TRBD1 as D (5 bases). The CDR3 extends over 15 amino acids. Germline V lookup: CDR1 MNHEY, CDR2 SMNVEV (reference sequence). Trimming removed 2 bases at V and 4 bases at J, with 15 bases between. The CDR3 is CASSLQGKLKYEQYF. The CDR3 coding sequence is TGTGCCAGCAGTTTACAGGGAAAACTTAAGTACGAGCAGTACTTC.

This clone was observed a handful of times. The same CDR3 also results from other DNA sequences found in this sample. The chain has TRBV18 and TRBJ1-5, with unresolved D. The CDR3 totals 15 residues. V lost 0 bases to trimming and J lost 2 bases, with 8 bases between them. Germline CDR1 reads KGHSH; CDR2 reads LQKENI. In DNA form, the CDR3 reads TGTGCCAGCTCACCACCGGGAGAAGGCAATCAGCCCCAGCATTTT. It is translated as CASSPPGEGNQPQHF.

V is TRBV7-2 and J is TRBJ2-7; the D gene is possibly TRBD1 (5 bases). CDR3 length equals 15 residues. Per germline, CDR1 SGHTA and CDR2 FQGNSA. V lost 5 bases, J lost 2 bases, and 16 bases lay in between. CDR3 DNA sequence: TGTGCCAGCAGCCTGGTGGCGATGGACACCTACGAGCAGTACTTC. It specifies CASSLVAMDTYEQYF.

The rearrangement links TRBV21-1 to TRBJ1-5. TRBV21-1 is listed as a pseudogene. This CDR3 region has 16 residues. The CDR3 here is CASSKIHRDLDQPQHF. The CDR3 bases are TGTGCCAGCAGCAAAATCCACCGGGACTTAGATCAGCCCCAGCATTTT.

The rearrangement joins TRBV19 to TRBJ2-3; weak D call: TRBD1 (5 bases). V was clipped by 9 bases and J by 0 bases, with 16 bases between them. CDR3 length equals 15 residues. Germline loops: CDR1 LNHDA, CDR2 SQIVND (reference sequence). CDR3 residues: CASSGPLGSTDTQYF. In DNA, the CDR3 is TGTGCCAGCTCAGGGCCCCTGGGAAGCACAGATACGCAGTATTTT.

V usage is TRBV28 and J usage is TRBJ2-3, with unresolved D. Germline V lookup: CDR1 MDHEN, CDR2 SYDVKM. The length of the CDR3 is 14 residues. V lost 2 bases and J lost 2, with 8 bases in between. CDR3 sequence (DNA): TGTGCCAGCAGTTTAATCTCGTCCACAGATACGCAGTATTTT. Amino acid sequence: CASSLISSTDTQYF.

This chain links TRBV29-1 with TRBJ1-2; no firm D call. CDR3 length: 14 residues. The ends were cut back, 5 bases at V and 5 bases at J, with 18 bases in the middle. Germline-derived CDR1 and CDR2 are SQVTM and ANQGSEA. This CDR3 is CSVSPHTQKYGYTF. DNA of the CDR3: TGCAGCGTTTCCCCACACACACAGAAGTATGGCTACACCTTC.

This clone was picked up a small number of times. The rearrangement joins TRBV3-1 (or the pseudogene TRBV3-2) to TRBJ1-1; 7 nucleotides agree with TRBD1. V dropped 1 base and J dropped 10; count of bases not matched to a gene: 6. The CDR3 is 13 amino acids. The germline V gene encodes CDR1 LGHDT and CDR2 YNNKEL (reference sequence). CDR3 amino acids: CASSQGQGLSAFF. For the CDR3, the DNA is TGTGCCAGCAGCCAAGGACAGGGTTTATCAGCTTTCTTT.

The V call is TRBV6-5, the J call TRBJ2-7, with TRBD1 matching over 7 bases. V was pared by 3 bases and J by 4 bases, with 12 bases of the junction left unmatched. Germline V gives CDR1 MNHEY, CDR2 SVGAGI. CDR3 length: 16 residues. DNA of the CDR3: TGTGCCAGCAGTTATGCCCCCGGGACAGAGATGTACGAGCAGTACTTC. This encodes CASSYAPGTEMYEQYF.

V gene TRBV5-5 combines with J gene TRBJ1-1; perhaps TRBD1 as D (5 bases). V was shortened by 4 bases and J by 0 bases, with 16 bases between the two germline ends. The CDR3 extends over 16 amino acids. The germline CDR1 and CDR2 sequences are SGHKS and YYEKEE (reference sequence). The CDR3 loop is CASSPPRVKMNTEAFF. In DNA form, the CDR3 reads TGTGCCAGCAGCCCACCCAGGGTGAAAATGAACACTGAAGCTTTCTTT.

This clone appeared a single time. This chain connects TRBV9 to TRBJ2-5, with 10 bases fitting TRBD2. The ends lost 0 bases at V and 1 base at J; junction bases unmatched: 0. This CDR3 spans 15 amino acids. Germline V gives CDR1 SGDLS, CDR2 YYNGEE. The CDR3 loop is CASSVGTSGQETQYF. CDR3 in DNA: TGTGCCAGCAGCGTAGGGACTAGCGGCCAAGAGACCCAGTACTTC.

This chain connects TRBV25-1 to TRBJ2-1; weak D call: TRBD1 (5 bases). The ends were cut back, 8 bases at V and 5 bases at J, with 16 bases in the middle. Germline loops: CDR1 MGHDK, CDR2 SYGVNS. This CDR3 comprises 14 residues. CDR3 region: CASQDSRTNNEQFF. Written as DNA, the CDR3 is TGTGCCAGCCAAGACAGCCGAACGAACAATGAGCAGTTCTTC.

This clone was observed a handful of times. This sequence joins TRBV3-1 (or the pseudogene TRBV3-2) and TRBJ1-6; D not certain. This CDR3 contains 14 residues. CDR1 is LGHDT and CDR2 is YNNKEL in the germline V gene (reference sequence). V was pared by 2 bases and J by 11 bases, with 13 bases between. As DNA, the CDR3 is TGTGCCAGCAGCCAAAAACCAGAGGTGACACCCCTCCACTTT. Protein sequence: CASSQKPEVTPLHF.

This chain uses TRBV11-2 with TRBJ2-2; TRBD2 aligns across 11 bases. The germline V gene encodes CDR1 SGHAT and CDR2 FQNNGV. Trimming cost V 3 bases and J 7 bases; bases outside gene matches: 1. CDR3 length: 14 residues. Here the CDR3 DNA reads TGTGCCAGCAGCTTTACTAGCGGGAGCGGGGAGCTGTTTTTT. This encodes CASSFTSGSGELFF.

CDR3 DNA: TGTGCCAGTAGTTTCGTACAGGGCATACGCACAGATACGCAGTATTTT. Its translation: CASSFVQGIRTDTQYF. This chain joins TRBV19 and TRBJ2-3, with D possibly being TRBD1 (6 bases). The CDR3 has 16 residues. Trimming removed 5 bases at V and 1 base at J, with 16 bases between. The germline V gene encodes CDR1 LNHDA and CDR2 SQIVND (reference sequence).

The J gene is TRBJ2-7, the V gene TRBV12-3 or TRBV12-4; 8 nucleotides agree with TRBD1. The CDR3 consists of 13 residues. V lost 5 bases, J lost 6 bases, and 6 bases stayed unmatched. Written as DNA, the CDR3 is TGTGCCAGCAGTCGTGACAGGGGTGGCGAGCAGTACTTC. Translated, it gives CASSRDRGGEQYF.

This chain uses TRBV28 with TRBJ2-3; 10 bases are a match to TRBD2. The CDR3 covers 15 residues. Losses at the gene ends were 7 bases for V and 2 bases for J; bases not matched to a gene: 6. Germline assignment: CDR1 MDHEN and CDR2 SYDVKM. The DNA of the CDR3 is TGTGCCAGCAAGGTACTAGCGGGGACCACAGATACGCAGTATTTT. This codes for CASKVLAGTTDTQYF. Full variable domain (remainder filled in from reference TRBV28 and TRBJ2-3): DVKVTQSSRYLVKRTGEKVFLECVQDMDHENMFWYRQDPGLGLRLIYFSYDVKMKEKGDIPEGYSVSREKKERFSLILESASTNQTSMYLCASKVLAGTTDTQYFGPGTRLTVL.

The DNA of the CDR3 is TGCGCCAGCAGCTTGACGGGAGCTGGAGATACGCAGTATTTT. The encoded protein is CASSLTGAGDTQYF. This chain uses TRBV5-1 with TRBJ2-3; D is possibly TRBD2 (6 bases). The germline CDR1 and CDR2 sequences are SGHRS and YFSETQ. V gave up 1 base and J gave up 5 bases, with 11 bases separating them. CDR3 length equals 14 residues. The full variable domain, with the rest looked up from reference TRBV5-1 and TRBJ2-3, is KAGVTQTPRYLIKTRGQQVTLSCSPISGHRSVSWYQQTPGQGLQFLFEYFSETQRNKGNFPGRFSGRQFSNSRSEMNVSTLELGDSALYLCASSLTGAGDTQYFGPGTRLTVL.

This chain links TRBV7-9 with TRBJ1-2, with D unclear. CDR3 size: 12 residues. The V gene's germline CDR1 is SEHNR and CDR2 FQNEAQ (reference sequence). Trimming pared 1 base from V and 8 bases from J, leaving 8 bases between. The CDR3 is CASSLGGVGYTF. For the CDR3, the DNA is TGTGCCAGCAGCTTAGGCGGCGTGGGCTACACCTTC.